Listed below are T cell receptor beta chains from one sample, sequenced in a study of neurological immune-mediated disorders. TCRdb called the 5' RACE reads again in MiXCR, with one record for every CDR3 protein. The sample consists of roughly 60,000 distinct CDR3 sequences, approximately 4% of them appearing once. Sequenced: PBMCs. Receptors were obtained from a woman aged 25 to 39 with multiple sclerosis. Each CDR3 is given with its conserved first and last residue. D genes are given only for firm matches. Not every row has a clone size; where given, it reads once, few, many or a size class.

clone_size,v_call,j_call,d_call,cdr3_aa,cdr3_nt
many,TRBV5-1,TRBJ2-7,-,CASSLVNSYEQYF,TGCGCCAGCAGCTTGGTGAACTCCTACGAGCAGTACTTC
many,TRBV5-1,TRBJ1-3,-,CASSLATGGNTIYF,TGCGCCAGCAGCTTGGCTACTGGAGGAAACACCATATATTTT
few,TRBV3-1,TRBJ2-5,TRBD2,CASSQDGLAGRTQYF,TGTGCCAGCAGCCAAGATGGGCTAGCGGGGAGGACCCAGTACTTC
many,TRBV3-1,TRBJ2-5,TRBD2,CASKTGGAETQYF,TGTGCCAGCAAAACCGGGGGGGCGGAGACCCAGTACTTC
many,TRBV24-1,TRBJ2-1,-,CATQGFEGEQFF,TGTGCCACACAGGGCTTCGAGGGGGAGCAGTTCTTC
many,TRBV5-1,TRBJ2-2,-,CASSLAPPVGELFF,TGCGCCAGCAGCTTGGCCCCCCCGGTCGGGGAGCTGTTTTTT
many,TRBV7-8,TRBJ1-1,-,CASSLDPSREAFF,TGTGCCAGCAGCTTAGATCCAAGCAGAGAAGCTTTCTTT
many,TRBV12-3/TRBV12-4,TRBJ1-6,TRBD1,CASSFMTGGSPLHF,TGTGCCAGCAGTTTTATGACAGGGGGTTCACCCCTCCACTTT
many,TRBV20-1,TRBJ2-1,TRBD2,CSARETSGGKVFF,TGCAGTGCTAGAGAAACTAGCGGGGGCAAAGTGTTCTTC
many,TRBV5-1,TRBJ2-5,TRBD2,CASSVLAGPQETQYF,TGCGCCAGCAGCGTCCTAGCGGGGCCCCAAGAGACCCAGTACTTC
many,TRBV5-1,TRBJ1-1,TRBD1,CASSSGTGTNTEAFF,TGCGCCAGCAGCTCCGGGACAGGGACTAACACTGAAGCTTTCTTT
many,TRBV5-1,TRBJ1-4,TRBD1,CASSLATGGEKLFF,TGCGCCAGCAGCTTGGCTACAGGGGGGGAAAAACTGTTTTTT
many,TRBV10-3,TRBJ1-2,-,CAISWGNGYTF,TGTGCCATCAGTTGGGGGAATGGCTACACCTTC
many,TRBV7-2,TRBJ1-1,-,CASSLRQTEAFF,TGTGCCAGCAGCTTAAGACAGACTGAAGCTTTCTTT
many,TRBV5-6,TRBJ1-5,-,CASSLMGYSNQPQHF,TGTGCCAGCAGCTTGATGGGTTATAGCAATCAGCCCCAGCATTTT
many,TRBV3-1,TRBJ2-7,TRBD2,CASSQGLAGLSEQYF,TGTGCCAGCAGCCAAGGGCTAGCGGGACTAAGTGAGCAGTACTTC
many,TRBV12-3/TRBV12-4,TRBJ1-2,-,CASSLRWGYTF,TGTGCCAGCAGTTTGCGTTGGGGCTACACCTTC
many,TRBV6-5,TRBJ1-1,-,CASTNGQGTAEAFF,TGTGCCAGCACCAACGGGCAGGGAACGGCTGAAGCTTTCTTT
many,TRBV7-2,TRBJ2-2,-,CASSLAVQSTGELFF,TGTGCCAGCAGCTTAGCAGTACAGAGCACCGGGGAGCTGTTTTTT
many,TRBV5-6,TRBJ2-1,TRBD1,CASSYRDRSYNEQFF,TGTGCCAGCAGCTACCGGGACAGGTCATACAATGAGCAGTTCTTC
few,TRBV7-2,TRBJ2-1,-,CASSPTRSSYNEQFF,TGTGCCAGCAGCCCCACTAGGAGCTCCTACAATGAGCAGTTCTTC
many,TRBV10-3,TRBJ1-1,TRBD1,CAIRADRGIAGTEAFF,TGTGCCATCCGGGCGGACAGGGGGATAGCGGGCACTGAAGCTTTCTTT
many,TRBV5-1,TRBJ2-5,-,CASARAGYGQETQYF,TGCGCCAGCGCTCGGGCAGGGTACGGCCAAGAGACCCAGTACTTC
many,TRBV7-2,TRBJ1-5,TRBD1,CASSLFGTEIYQPQHF,TGTGCCAGCAGCTTATTCGGGACAGAGATTTATCAGCCCCAGCATTTT
few,TRBV5-1,TRBJ1-3,TRBD1,CASSRVGQGKTGNTIYF,TGCGCCAGCAGCCGGGTAGGACAGGGGAAAACTGGAAACACCATATATTTT
many,TRBV5-1,TRBJ2-7,TRBD2,CASSVGTSGEQYEQYF,TGCGCCAGCAGCGTAGGGACTAGCGGGGAACAATACGAGCAGTACTTC
few,TRBV7-9,TRBJ2-3,-,CASSPSTHTDTQYF,TGTGCCAGCAGCCCATCGACCCACACAGATACGCAGTATTTT
many,TRBV24-1,TRBJ2-3,-,CATSDSQLATDTQYF,TGTGCCACCAGTGACTCCCAGTTAGCCACAGATACGCAGTATTTT
many,TRBV5-5,TRBJ2-3,TRBD2,CASSPQLAGGPRTDTQYF,TGTGCCAGCAGCCCTCAACTAGCGGGGGGGCCGCGCACAGATACGCAGTATTTT
-,TRBV28,TRBJ2-4,-,CASRRQQLAKNIQYF,TGTGCCAGCAGGCGACAGCAGCTAGCCAAAAACATTCAGTACTTC
many,TRBV20-1,TRBJ2-3,TRBD2,CSARDQRGFLTDTQYF,TGCAGTGCTAGAGATCAGCGGGGTTTCCTCACAGATACGCAGTATTTT
many,TRBV5-6,TRBJ2-7,-,CASSRLAGALYEQYF,TGTGCCAGCAGCCGACTGGCGGGGGCTCTCTACGAGCAGTACTTC
many,TRBV7-8,TRBJ2-7,TRBD2,CASSSLAGGLTYEQYF,TGTGCCAGCAGCTCCCTGGCGGGGGGGCTCACCTACGAGCAGTACTTC
many,TRBV12-3/TRBV12-4,TRBJ1-5,-,CASSFRENQPQNF,TGTGCCAGCAGTTTTAGGGAGAATCAGCCCCAGAATTTT
many,TRBV4-2,TRBJ1-2,-,CASSQDRGQHYGYTF,TGTGCCAGCAGCCAAGACCGGGGGCAGCACTATGGCTACACCTTC
many,TRBV5-5,TRBJ2-5,-,CASSFGGRGETQYF,TGTGCCAGCAGCTTCGGGGGGCGCGGGGAGACCCAGTACTTC
many,TRBV12-2,TRBJ1-3,-,CASRLRQGAGNTIYF,TGTGCAAGTCGCTTACGGCAGGGGGCTGGAAACACCATATATTTT
many,TRBV5-1,TRBJ1-1,-,CASSLGRREGMNTEAFF,TGCGCCAGCAGCTTGGGCAGAAGAGAAGGCATGAACACTGAAGCTTTCTTT
-,TRBV3-1,TRBJ1-2,-,CASSQRQETNYGYTF,TGTGCCAGCAGCCAGAGACAGGAAACTAACTATGGCTACACCTTC
many,TRBV4-1,TRBJ2-1,-,CASSQVREVNEQFF,TGCGCCAGCAGCCAAGTACGCGAGGTTAATGAGCAGTTCTTC
many,TRBV10-2,TRBJ2-5,TRBD1,CASSPTGGVETQYF,TGCGCCAGCAGTCCCACAGGGGGCGTAGAGACCCAGTACTTC